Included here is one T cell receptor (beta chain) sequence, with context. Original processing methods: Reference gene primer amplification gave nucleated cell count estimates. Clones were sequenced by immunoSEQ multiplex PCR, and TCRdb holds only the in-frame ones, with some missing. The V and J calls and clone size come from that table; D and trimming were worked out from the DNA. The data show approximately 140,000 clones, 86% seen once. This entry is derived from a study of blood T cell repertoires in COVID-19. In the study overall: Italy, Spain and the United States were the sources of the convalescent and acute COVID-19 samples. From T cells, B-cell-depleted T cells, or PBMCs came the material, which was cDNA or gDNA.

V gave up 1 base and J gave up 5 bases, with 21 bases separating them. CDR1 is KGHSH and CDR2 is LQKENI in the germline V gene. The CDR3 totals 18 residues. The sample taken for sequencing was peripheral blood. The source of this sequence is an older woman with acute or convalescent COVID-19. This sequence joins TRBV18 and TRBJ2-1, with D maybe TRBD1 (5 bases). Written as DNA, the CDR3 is TGTGCCAGCTCACCACGGCAGGGCTTTTCCCTCCTCGACAATGAGCAGTTCTTC. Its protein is CASSPRQGFSLLDNEQFF.